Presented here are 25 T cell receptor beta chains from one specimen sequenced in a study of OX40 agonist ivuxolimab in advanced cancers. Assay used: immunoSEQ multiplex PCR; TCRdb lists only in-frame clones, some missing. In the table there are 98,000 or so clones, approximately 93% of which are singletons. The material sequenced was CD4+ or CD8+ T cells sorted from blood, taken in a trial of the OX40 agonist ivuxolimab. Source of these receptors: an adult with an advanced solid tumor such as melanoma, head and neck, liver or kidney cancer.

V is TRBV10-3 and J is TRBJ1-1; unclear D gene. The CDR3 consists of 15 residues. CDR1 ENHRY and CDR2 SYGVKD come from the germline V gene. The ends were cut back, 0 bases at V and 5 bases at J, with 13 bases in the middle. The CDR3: CAISESGVAGTEAFF. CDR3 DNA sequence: TGTGCCATCAGTGAGTCGGGTGTCGCAGGAACTGAAGCTTTCTTT.

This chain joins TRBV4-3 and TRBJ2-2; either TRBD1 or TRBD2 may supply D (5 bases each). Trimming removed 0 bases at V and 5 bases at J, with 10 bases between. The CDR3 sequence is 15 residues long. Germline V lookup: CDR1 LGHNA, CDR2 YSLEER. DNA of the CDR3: TGCGCCAGCAGCCAAGAGGGAGCAGGGACCGGGGAGCTGTTTTTT. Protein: CASSQEGAGTGELFF.

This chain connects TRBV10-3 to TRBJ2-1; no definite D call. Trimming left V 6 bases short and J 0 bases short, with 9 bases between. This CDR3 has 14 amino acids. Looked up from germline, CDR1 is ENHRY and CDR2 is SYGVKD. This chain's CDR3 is CAISRGSSYNEQFF. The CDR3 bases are TGTGCCATCAGCCGCGGTAGCTCCTACAATGAGCAGTTCTTC.

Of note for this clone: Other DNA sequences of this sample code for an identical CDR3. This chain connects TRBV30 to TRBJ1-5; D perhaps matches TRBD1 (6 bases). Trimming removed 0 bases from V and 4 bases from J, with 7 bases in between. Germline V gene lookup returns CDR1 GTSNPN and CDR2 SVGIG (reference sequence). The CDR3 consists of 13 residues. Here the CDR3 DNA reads TGTGCCTGGAGTGTTAGGGGGAATCAGCCCCAGCATTTT. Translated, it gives CAWSVRGNQPQHF.

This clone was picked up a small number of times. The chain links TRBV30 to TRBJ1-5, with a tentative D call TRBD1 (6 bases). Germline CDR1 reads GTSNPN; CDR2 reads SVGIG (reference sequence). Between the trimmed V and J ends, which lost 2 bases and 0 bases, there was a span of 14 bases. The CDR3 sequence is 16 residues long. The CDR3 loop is CAWSTYQGPSNQPQHF. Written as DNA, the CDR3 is TGTGCCTGGAGTACGTACCAGGGGCCTAGCAATCAGCCCCAGCATTTT.

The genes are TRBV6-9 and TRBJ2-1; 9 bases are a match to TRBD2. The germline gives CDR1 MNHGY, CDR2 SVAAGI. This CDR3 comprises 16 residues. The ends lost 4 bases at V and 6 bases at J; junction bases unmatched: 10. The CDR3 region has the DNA TGTGCCAGCAGTTCCAGTAGCGGGAGTTTCTGCAATGAGCAGTTCTTC. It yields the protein CASSSSSGSFCNEQFF.

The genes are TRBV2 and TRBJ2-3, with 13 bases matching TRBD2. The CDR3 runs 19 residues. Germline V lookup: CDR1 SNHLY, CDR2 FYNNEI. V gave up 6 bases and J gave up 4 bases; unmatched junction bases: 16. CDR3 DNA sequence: TGTGCCAGCAGAACGACTAGCGGGAGGTACTCCCTGAGCGCAGATACGCAGTATTTT. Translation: CASRTTSGRYSLSADTQYF.

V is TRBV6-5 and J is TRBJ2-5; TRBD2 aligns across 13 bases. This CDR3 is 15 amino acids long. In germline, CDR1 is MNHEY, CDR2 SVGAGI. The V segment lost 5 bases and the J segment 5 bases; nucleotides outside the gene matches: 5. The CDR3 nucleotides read TGTGCCAGCAGTGCCCCGACTAGCGGGAGGGAGACCCAGTACTTC. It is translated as CASSAPTSGRETQYF.

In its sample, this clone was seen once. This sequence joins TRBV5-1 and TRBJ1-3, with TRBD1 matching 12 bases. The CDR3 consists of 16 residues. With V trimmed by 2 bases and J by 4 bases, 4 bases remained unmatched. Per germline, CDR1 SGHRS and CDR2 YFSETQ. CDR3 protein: CASSLPGQGAGNTIYF. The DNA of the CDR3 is TGCGCCAGCAGCTTACCGGGACAGGGGGCAGGAAACACCATATATTTT.

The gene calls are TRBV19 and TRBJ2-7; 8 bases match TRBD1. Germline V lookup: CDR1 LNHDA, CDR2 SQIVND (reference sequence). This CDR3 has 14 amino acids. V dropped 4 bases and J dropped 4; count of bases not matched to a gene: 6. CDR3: CASSRTGIGYEQYF. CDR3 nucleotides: TGTGCCAGTAGTAGGACAGGGATAGGTTACGAGCAGTACTTC.

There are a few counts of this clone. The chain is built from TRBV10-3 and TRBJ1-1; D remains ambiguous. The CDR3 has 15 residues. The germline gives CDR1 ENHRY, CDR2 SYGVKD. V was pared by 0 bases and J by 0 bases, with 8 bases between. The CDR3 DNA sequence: TGTGCCATCAGTGAGTCCCTCACCATGAACACTGAAGCTTTCTTT. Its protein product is CAISESLTMNTEAFF.

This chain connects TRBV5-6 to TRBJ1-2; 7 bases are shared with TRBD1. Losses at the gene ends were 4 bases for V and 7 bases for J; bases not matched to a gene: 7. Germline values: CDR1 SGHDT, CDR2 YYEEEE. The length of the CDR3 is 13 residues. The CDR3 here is CASSHYRGRGYTF. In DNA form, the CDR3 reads TGTGCCAGCAGCCATTACAGGGGCCGTGGCTACACCTTC. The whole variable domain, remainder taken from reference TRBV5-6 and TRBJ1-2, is DAGVTQSPTHLIKTRGQQVTLRCSPKSGHDTVSWYQQALGQGPQFIFQYYEEEERQRGNFPDRFSGHQFPNYSSELNVNALLLGDSALYLCASSHYRGRGYTFGSGTRLTVV.

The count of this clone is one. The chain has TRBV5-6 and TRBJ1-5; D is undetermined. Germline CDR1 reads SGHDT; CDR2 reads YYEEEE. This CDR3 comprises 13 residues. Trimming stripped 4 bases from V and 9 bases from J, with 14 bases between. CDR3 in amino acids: CASSGGRSGPQHF. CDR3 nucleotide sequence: TGTGCCAGCAGCGGAGGAAGGAGTGGGCCCCAGCATTTT.

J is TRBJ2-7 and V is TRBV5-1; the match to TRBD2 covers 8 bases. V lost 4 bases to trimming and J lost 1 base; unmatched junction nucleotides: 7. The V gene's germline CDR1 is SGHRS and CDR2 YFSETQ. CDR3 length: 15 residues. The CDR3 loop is CASSIQRGHSYEQYF. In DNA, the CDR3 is TGCGCCAGCAGCATTCAGCGGGGGCATTCCTACGAGCAGTACTTC.

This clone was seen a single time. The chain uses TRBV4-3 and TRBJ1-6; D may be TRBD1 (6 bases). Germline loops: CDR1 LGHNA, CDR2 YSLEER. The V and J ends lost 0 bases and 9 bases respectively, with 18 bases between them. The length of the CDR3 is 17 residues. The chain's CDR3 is CASSQDRSGGNGSPLHF. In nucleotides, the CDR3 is TGCGCCAGCAGCCAAGATCGGTCCGGGGGCAATGGTTCACCCCTCCACTTT.

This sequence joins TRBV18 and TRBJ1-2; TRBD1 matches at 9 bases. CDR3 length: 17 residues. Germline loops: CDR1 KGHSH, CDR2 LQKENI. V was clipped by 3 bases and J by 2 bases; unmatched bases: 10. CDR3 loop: CASSPILTGGANYGYTF. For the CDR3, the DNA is TGTGCCAGCTCACCGATTCTCACAGGGGGCGCCAACTATGGCTACACCTTC.

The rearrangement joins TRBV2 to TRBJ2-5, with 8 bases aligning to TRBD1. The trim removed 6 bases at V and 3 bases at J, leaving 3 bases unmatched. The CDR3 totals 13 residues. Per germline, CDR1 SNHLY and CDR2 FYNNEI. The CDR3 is CASRRTGKETQYF. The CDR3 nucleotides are TGTGCCAGCAGGAGGACAGGGAAAGAGACCCAGTACTTC.

CDR3 in amino acids: CASSPPQNQPQHF. The CDR3, as DNA: TGTGCCAGCTCACCACCCCAGAATCAGCCCCAGCATTTT. The gene calls are TRBV18 and TRBJ1-5; no firm D call. CDR3 length equals 13 residues. The V end lost 0 bases, the J end lost 4 bases, and 4 bases lay between the germline ends. Germline V gene data show CDR1 as KGHSH and CDR2 as LQKENI.

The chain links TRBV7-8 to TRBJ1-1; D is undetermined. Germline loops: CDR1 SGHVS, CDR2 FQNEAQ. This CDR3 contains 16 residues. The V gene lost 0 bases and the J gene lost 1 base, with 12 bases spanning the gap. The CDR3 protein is CASSLALASRNTEAFF. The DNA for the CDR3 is TGTGCCAGCAGCTTAGCGCTGGCCAGTCGGAACACTGAAGCTTTCTTT. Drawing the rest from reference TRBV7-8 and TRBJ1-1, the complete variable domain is GAGVSQSPRYKVAKRGQDVALRCDPISGHVSLFWYQQALGQGPEFLTYFQNEAQLDKSGLPSDRFFAERPEGSVSTLKIQRTQQEDSAVYLCASSLALASRNTEAFFGQGTRLTVV.

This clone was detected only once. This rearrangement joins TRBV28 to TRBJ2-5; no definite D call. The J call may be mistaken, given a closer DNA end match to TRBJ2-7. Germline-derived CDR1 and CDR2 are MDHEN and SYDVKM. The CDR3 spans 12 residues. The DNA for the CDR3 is TGTGCCAGCAGATCTACCCCCTACGAGCAGTACTTC. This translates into CASRSTPYEQYF.

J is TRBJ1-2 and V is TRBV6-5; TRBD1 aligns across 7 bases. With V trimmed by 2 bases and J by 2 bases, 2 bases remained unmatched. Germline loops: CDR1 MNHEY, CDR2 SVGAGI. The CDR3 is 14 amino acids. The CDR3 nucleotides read TGTGCCAGCAGTTACCAACAGGGGAACTATGGCTACACCTTC. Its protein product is CASSYQQGNYGYTF.

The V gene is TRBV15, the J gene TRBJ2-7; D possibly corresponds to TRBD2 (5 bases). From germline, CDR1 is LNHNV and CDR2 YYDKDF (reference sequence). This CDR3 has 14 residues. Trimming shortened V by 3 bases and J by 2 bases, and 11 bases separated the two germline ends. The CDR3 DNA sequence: TGTGCCACCAGCAGCCCCGGGATCACCTACGAGCAGTACTTC. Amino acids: CATSSPGITYEQYF.

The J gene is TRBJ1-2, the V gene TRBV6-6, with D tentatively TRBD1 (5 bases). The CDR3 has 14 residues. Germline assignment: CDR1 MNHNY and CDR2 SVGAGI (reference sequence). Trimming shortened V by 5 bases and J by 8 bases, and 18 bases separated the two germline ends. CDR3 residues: CASSPQMGVGGYTF. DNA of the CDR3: TGTGCCAGCAGTCCCCAAATGGGGGTCGGGGGCTACACCTTC.

CDR3 sequence reads: CASSFRPLAGGIPHGTQYF. Here the CDR3 DNA reads TGTGCCAGCAGCTTCAGGCCCCTAGCGGGGGGGATACCCCACGGGACCCAGTACTTC. The J gene is TRBJ2-5, the V gene TRBV7-9, with 12 nucleotides matching TRBD2. This CDR3 comprises 19 residues. The V and J ends lost 3 bases and 7 bases, in that order; junction bases with no gene match: 18. The germline V gene has CDR1 SEHNR and CDR2 FQNEAQ (reference sequence).

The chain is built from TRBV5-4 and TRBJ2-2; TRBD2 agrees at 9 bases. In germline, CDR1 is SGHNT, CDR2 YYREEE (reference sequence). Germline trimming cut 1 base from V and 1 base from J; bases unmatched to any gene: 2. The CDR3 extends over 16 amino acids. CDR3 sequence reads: CASSLKLAGNTGELFF. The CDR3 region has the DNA TGTGCCAGCAGCTTGAAACTAGCGGGGAACACCGGGGAGCTGTTTTTT.